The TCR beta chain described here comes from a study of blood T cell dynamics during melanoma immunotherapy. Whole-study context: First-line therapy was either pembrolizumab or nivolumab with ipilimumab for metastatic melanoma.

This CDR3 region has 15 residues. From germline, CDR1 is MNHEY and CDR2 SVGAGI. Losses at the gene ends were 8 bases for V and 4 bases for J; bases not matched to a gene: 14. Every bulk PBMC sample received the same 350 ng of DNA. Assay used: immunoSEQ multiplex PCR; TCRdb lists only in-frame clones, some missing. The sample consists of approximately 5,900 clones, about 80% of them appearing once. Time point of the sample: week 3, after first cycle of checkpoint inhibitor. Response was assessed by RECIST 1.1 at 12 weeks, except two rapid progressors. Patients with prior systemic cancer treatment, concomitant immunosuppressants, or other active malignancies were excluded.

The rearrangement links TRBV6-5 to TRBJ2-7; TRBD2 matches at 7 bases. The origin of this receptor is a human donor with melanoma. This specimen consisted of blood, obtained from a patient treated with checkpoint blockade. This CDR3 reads CASQLGGGSKYEQYF. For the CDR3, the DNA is TGTGCCAGCCAACTTGGGGGGGGGAGTAAGTACGAGCAGTACTTC.